These 21 T cell receptor beta chains were all obtained from the same sample, sequenced in a study of cytomegalovirus exposure and HLA in healthy donors. Assay: immunoSEQ multiplex PCR; the TCRdb copy retains only in-frame clones and omits some. The sample lists about 140,000 clones, roughly 88% seen once, with almost 8% in the top ten. Source material: PBMCs. The receptors were gathered from a woman under 30 in good health and CMV-seropositive.

V usage is TRBV25-1 and J usage is TRBJ1-2; 7 nucleotides match TRBD1. The junction had 6 bases not matched to a gene; V was cut back by 4 bases and J by 4 bases. Germline values: CDR1 MGHDK, CDR2 SYGVNS. The CDR3 has 14 amino acids. The CDR3 DNA follows: TGTGCCAGCAGTGGACAGGGAGCCCGCTATGGCTACACCTTC. Translation: CASSGQGARYGYTF.

The chain combines TRBV28 with TRBJ1-6; no definite D call. This CDR3 region has 14 residues. Trimming stripped 10 bases from V and 6 bases from J, with 16 bases between. Germline V gene sequence: CDR1 MDHEN, CDR2 SYDVKM. CDR3 amino acids: CATIGERSNSPLHF. CDR3 DNA: TGTGCCACCATCGGTGAGAGGAGTAATTCACCCCTCCACTTT.

This chain uses TRBV2 with TRBJ2-1; possibly TRBD1 for D (6 bases). This CDR3 is built from 14 residues. Germline-derived CDR1 and CDR2 are SNHLY and FYNNEI. Trimming shortened V by 6 bases and J by 7 bases, and 16 bases separated the two germline ends. The CDR3: CASSKLQGWNEQFF. CDR3 in DNA: TGTGCCAGCAGCAAATTACAGGGTTGGAATGAGCAGTTCTTC.

The chain couples TRBV7-9 to TRBJ1-5; a possible D gene is TRBD1 (6 bases). In germline, CDR1 is SEHNR, CDR2 FQNEAQ (reference sequence). This CDR3 is 17 amino acids long. V was cut by 1 base and J by 5 bases, with 18 bases left in between. CDR3 sequence reads: CASSLGSGGAPHQPQHF. The CDR3 nucleotides read TGTGCCAGCAGCTTAGGAAGCGGGGGGGCGCCGCATCAGCCCCAGCATTTT.

The chain carries TRBV28 and TRBJ1-1, with D perhaps TRBD1 (5 bases). The germline CDR1 and CDR2 sequences are MDHEN and SYDVKM. This CDR3 has 15 amino acids. The V end lost 6 bases, the J end lost 10 bases, and 24 bases lay between the germline ends. CDR3 protein: CASSPPGRREERAFF. CDR3 coding DNA: TGTGCCAGCAGCCCCCCGGGACGAAGGGAGGAAAGAGCTTTCTTT.

A few counts support this clone. The V and J genes are TRBV7-9 and TRBJ2-7; 8 bases align to TRBD1. Germline CDR1 SEHNR, CDR2 FQNEAQ (reference sequence). The V gene end was trimmed by 1 base and the J gene end by 0 bases; junction bases not matched to a gene: 2. The CDR3 spans 15 residues. CDR3 DNA sequence: TGTGCCAGCAGCTTAGGACAGGGGAGCTCCTACGAGCAGTACTTC. Amino acid sequence: CASSLGQGSSYEQYF.

Ten or more counts support this clone. This chain links TRBV7-9 with TRBJ1-2, with D perhaps matching TRBD1 (5 bases). The CDR3 length is 14 residues. The germline V gene has CDR1 SEHNR and CDR2 FQNEAQ (reference sequence). V lost 0 bases and J lost 2, with 7 bases in between. This chain's CDR3 is CASSLASGNYGYTF. DNA for the CDR3: TGTGCCAGCAGCTTAGCGTCAGGGAACTATGGCTACACCTTC.

The V call is TRBV7-9, the J call TRBJ2-2, with 9 bases matching TRBD1. Looked up from germline, CDR1 is SEHNR and CDR2 is FQNEAQ (reference sequence). V was clipped by 5 bases and J by 3 bases; unmatched bases: 4. The CDR3 extends over 15 amino acids. The CDR3 nucleotides are TGTGCCAGCAGCCAGGGACAGGGTTACACCGGGGAGCTGTTTTTT. Protein product: CASSQGQGYTGELFF.

V is TRBV7-2 and J is TRBJ2-7, with D unresolved. The V gene's germline CDR1 is SGHTA and CDR2 FQGNSA. V was clipped by 3 bases and J by 2 bases, with 11 bases between them. This CDR3 is built from 14 residues. The CDR3 reads CASSFIDKPYEQYF. CDR3 DNA: TGTGCCAGCAGCTTTATCGACAAGCCCTACGAGCAGTACTTC. The entire variable domain, with the rest obtained from reference TRBV7-2 and TRBJ2-7, is as follows: GAGVSQSPSNKVTEKGKDVELRCDPISGHTALYWYRQSLGQGLEFLIYFQGNSAPDKSGLPSDRFSAERTGGSVSTLTIQRTQQEDSAVYLCASSFIDKPYEQYFGPGTRLTVT.

The J gene is TRBJ1-5, the V gene TRBV19, with D perhaps TRBD1 (6 bases). CDR1 is LNHDA and CDR2 is SQIVND in the germline V gene (reference sequence). Trimming cost V 5 bases and J 2 bases, with 13 bases left between them. The CDR3 spans 15 residues. CDR3 protein: CASSPAGAGNQPQHF. DNA for the CDR3: TGTGCCAGTAGTCCCGCAGGGGCAGGCAATCAGCCCCAGCATTTT.

The rearrangement uses TRBV5-1 and TRBJ1-1; possible D gene TRBD1, 5 bases. Germline loops: CDR1 SGHRS, CDR2 YFSETQ. Trimming shortened V by 4 bases and J by 5 bases, and 15 bases separated the two germline ends. The CDR3 is 14 amino acids. In nucleotides, the CDR3 is TGCGCCAGCAGCCAGGGTGCGGGGTCTACTGAAGCTTTCTTT. Translating it yields CASSQGAGSTEAFF.

The V call is TRBV7-3, the J call TRBJ1-1, with 7 bases that match TRBD1. The J segment lost 4 bases and the V segment lost 5 bases, leaving 10 bases of the junction unmatched. CDR3 length: 15 residues. The germline gives CDR1 SGHTA, CDR2 FQGTGA. The CDR3 reads CASSPFDRAATEAFF. CDR3 in DNA: TGTGCCAGCAGCCCGTTTGACAGGGCGGCCACTGAAGCTTTCTTT.

The V gene is TRBV19, the J gene TRBJ2-2, with D possibly TRBD2 on 6 matching bases. The CDR3 is 14 residues long. CDR1 and CDR2 (germline): LNHDA, SQIVND (reference sequence). V gave up 5 bases and J gave up 1 base, with 8 bases separating them. CDR3 in amino acids: CASSRRGNTGELFF. The CDR3 DNA sequence: TGTGCCAGTAGTCGGCGGGGGAACACCGGGGAGCTGTTTTTT.

The chain has TRBV28 and TRBJ2-7, with 8 positions matching TRBD2. Per germline, CDR1 MDHEN and CDR2 SYDVKM. Unmatched junction bases numbered 16, after V lost 3 bases and J lost 6 bases. The CDR3 contains 17 residues. The CDR3 sequence: CASSLVKTGTRGLEQYF. The CDR3 DNA reads TGTGCCAGCAGTTTGGTCAAGACCGGGACTAGGGGCCTCGAGCAGTACTTC.

The chain recombines TRBV6-5 with TRBJ1-5, with D possibly matching TRBD1 (5 bases). The V gene's germline CDR1 is MNHEY and CDR2 SVGAGI. This CDR3 spans 14 amino acids. The V and J ends lost 5 bases and 0 bases respectively, with 8 bases between them. The CDR3 loop reads CASSRQYSNQPQHF. In nucleotides, the CDR3 is TGTGCCAGCAGTAGACAGTATAGCAATCAGCCCCAGCATTTT.

This clone was picked up a small number of times. Within the sample, other DNA sequences also encode this same CDR3. The genes are TRBV5-1 and TRBJ1-1; TRBD1 matches 7 bases. Losses at the gene ends were 0 bases for V and 5 bases for J; bases not matched to a gene: 4. The germline CDR1 and CDR2 sequences are SGHRS and YFSETQ. The CDR3 length is 14 residues. The CDR3 DNA is TGCGCCAGCAGCTTGGAGGGGGCGGGTACTGAAGCTTTCTTT. As protein: CASSLEGAGTEAFF. Full variable domain (remainder filled in from reference TRBV5-1 and TRBJ1-1): KAGVTQTPRYLIKTRGQQVTLSCSPISGHRSVSWYQQTPGQGLQFLFEYFSETQRNKGNFPGRFSGRQFSNSRSEMNVSTLELGDSALYLCASSLEGAGTEAFFGQGTRLTVV.

CDR3 loop: CSVAPTSGENTGELFF. CDR3 DNA sequence: TGCAGCGTGGCCCCTACTAGCGGAGAGAACACCGGGGAGCTGTTTTTT. The V call is TRBV29-1, the J call TRBJ2-2; TRBD2 matches at 8 bases. The V gene end was trimmed by 6 bases and the J gene end by 1 base; junction bases not matched to a gene: 10. The CDR3 is 16 residues long. The V gene's germline CDR1 is SQVTM and CDR2 ANQGSEA.

The J gene is TRBJ2-1, the V gene TRBV9; D remains ambiguous. CDR3 length: 14 amino acids. Germline V gene data show CDR1 as SGDLS and CDR2 as YYNGEE. V lost 0 bases and J lost 1, with 5 bases in between. The CDR3 spells CASSVAGSYNEQFF. Here the CDR3 DNA reads TGTGCCAGCAGCGTAGCCGGTTCCTACAATGAGCAGTTCTTC. The variable domain in full, with the rest retrieved from reference TRBV9 and TRBJ2-1, is DSGVTQTPKHLITATGQRVTLRCSPRSGDLSVYWYQQSLDQGLQFLIQYYNGEERAKGNILERFSAQQFPDLHSELNLSSLELGDSALYFCASSVAGSYNEQFFGPGTRLTVL.

This clone has only a few counts. V usage is TRBV27 and J usage is TRBJ2-7; tentative D call: TRBD2 (6 bases). This CDR3 comprises 16 residues. Germline loops: CDR1 MNHEY, CDR2 SMNVEV (reference sequence). Trimming took 7 bases from V and 4 from J, leaving 23 bases between them. The CDR3 spells CASTSLGSSVGYEQYF. The CDR3 bases are TGTGCCAGCACCTCATTAGGGTCTAGCGTCGGGTACGAGCAGTACTTC.

The CDR3 reads CASSPSGGSGVKKYF. The CDR3 DNA sequence: TGTGCCAGCTCACCATCCGGCGGTAGCGGGGTTAAGAAGTACTTC. This chain uses TRBV18 with TRBJ2-7; 8 bases are shared with TRBD2. This CDR3 has 15 amino acids. The V gene's germline CDR1 is KGHSH and CDR2 LQKENI. The V gene end was trimmed by 2 bases and the J gene end by 11 bases; junction bases not matched to a gene: 14.

V is TRBV27 and J is TRBJ1-2; D not resolved. The CDR3 runs 15 residues. Germline V gene data show CDR1 as MNHEY and CDR2 as SMNVEV (reference sequence). V was shortened by 0 bases and J by 6 bases, with 14 bases between the two germline ends. The CDR3 nucleotides are TGTGCCAGCAGTTTATCCTTGTCGACATTTAATGGCTACACCTTC. It yields the protein CASSLSLSTFNGYTF.